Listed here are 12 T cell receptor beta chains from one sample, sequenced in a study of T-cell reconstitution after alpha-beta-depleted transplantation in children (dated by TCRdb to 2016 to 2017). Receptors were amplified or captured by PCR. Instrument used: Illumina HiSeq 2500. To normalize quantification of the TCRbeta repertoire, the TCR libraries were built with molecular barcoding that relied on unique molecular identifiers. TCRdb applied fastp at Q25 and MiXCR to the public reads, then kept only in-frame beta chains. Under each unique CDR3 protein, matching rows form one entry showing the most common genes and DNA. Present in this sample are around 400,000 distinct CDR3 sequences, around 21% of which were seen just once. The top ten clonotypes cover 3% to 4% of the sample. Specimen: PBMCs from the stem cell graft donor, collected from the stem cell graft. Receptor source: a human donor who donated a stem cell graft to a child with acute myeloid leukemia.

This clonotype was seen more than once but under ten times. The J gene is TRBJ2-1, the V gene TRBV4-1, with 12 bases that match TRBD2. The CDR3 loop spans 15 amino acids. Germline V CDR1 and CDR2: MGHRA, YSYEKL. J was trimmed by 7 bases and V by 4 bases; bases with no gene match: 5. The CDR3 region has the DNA TGCGCCAGCAGCCCCAGACTAGCGGGGGAAAATGAGCAGTTCTTC. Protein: CASSPRLAGENEQFF.

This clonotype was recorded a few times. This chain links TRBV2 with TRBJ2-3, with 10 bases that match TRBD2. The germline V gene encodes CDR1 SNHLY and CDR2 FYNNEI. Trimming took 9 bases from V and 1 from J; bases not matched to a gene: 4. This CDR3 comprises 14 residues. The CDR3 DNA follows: TGTGCCAGAAAGCGGGAGGGGGGCACAGATACGCAGTATTTT. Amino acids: CARKREGGTDTQYF.

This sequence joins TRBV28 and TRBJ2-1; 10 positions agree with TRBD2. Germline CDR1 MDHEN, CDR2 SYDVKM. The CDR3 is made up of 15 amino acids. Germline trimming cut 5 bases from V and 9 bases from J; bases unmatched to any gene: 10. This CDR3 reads CASSQSASGRVEQFF. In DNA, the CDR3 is TGTGCCAGCAGTCAATCGGCTAGCGGGAGAGTTGAGCAGTTCTTC.

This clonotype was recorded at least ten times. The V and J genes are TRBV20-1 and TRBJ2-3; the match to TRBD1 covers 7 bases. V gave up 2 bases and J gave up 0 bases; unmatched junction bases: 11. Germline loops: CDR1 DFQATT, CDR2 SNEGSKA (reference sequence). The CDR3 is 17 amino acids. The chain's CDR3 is CSARLFGTAYSTDTQYF. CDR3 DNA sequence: TGCAGTGCTAGACTATTCGGGACAGCTTATAGCACAGATACGCAGTATTTT.

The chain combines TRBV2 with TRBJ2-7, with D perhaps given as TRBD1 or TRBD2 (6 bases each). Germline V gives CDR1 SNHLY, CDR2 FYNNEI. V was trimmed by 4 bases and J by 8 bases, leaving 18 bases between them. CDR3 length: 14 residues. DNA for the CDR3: TGTGCCAGCAGTGGAATCGGGGGCAGGGGCAAGCAGTACTTC. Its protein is CASSGIGGRGKQYF.

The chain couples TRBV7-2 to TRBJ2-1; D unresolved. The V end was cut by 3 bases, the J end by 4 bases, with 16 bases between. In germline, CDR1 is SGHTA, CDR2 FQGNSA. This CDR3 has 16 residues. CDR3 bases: TGTGCCAGCAGCTTCTCCGTCCCTCGGTCATACAATGAGCAGTTCTTC. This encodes CASSFSVPRSYNEQFF.

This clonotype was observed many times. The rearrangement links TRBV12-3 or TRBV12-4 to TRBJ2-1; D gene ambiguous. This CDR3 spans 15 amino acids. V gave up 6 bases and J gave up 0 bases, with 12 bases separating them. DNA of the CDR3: TGTGCCAGCAGAGGTCAAGGATTCTCCTACAATGAGCAGTTCTTC. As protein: CASRGQGFSYNEQFF.

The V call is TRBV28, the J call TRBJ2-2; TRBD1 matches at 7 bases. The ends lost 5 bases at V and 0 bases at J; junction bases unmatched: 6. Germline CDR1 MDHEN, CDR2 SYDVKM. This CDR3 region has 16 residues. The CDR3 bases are TGTGCCAGCAGTCCCACAGGGGACGCGAACACCGGGGAGCTGTTTTTT. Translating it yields CASSPTGDANTGELFF.

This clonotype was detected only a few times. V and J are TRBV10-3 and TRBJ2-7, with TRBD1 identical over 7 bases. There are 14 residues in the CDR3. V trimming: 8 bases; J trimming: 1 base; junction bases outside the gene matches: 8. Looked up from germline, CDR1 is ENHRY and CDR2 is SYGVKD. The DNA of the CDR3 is TGTGCCATCTCCGGGGACAGTTCGTCCTACGAGCAGTACTTC. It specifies CAISGDSSSYEQYF.

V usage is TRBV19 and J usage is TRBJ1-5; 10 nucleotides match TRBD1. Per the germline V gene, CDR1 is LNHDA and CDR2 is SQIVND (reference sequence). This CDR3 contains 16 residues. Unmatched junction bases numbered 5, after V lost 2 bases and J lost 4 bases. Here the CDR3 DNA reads TGTGCCAGTAGTATATCCCCGGGACAGGGGAATCAGCCCCAGCATTTT. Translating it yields CASSISPGQGNQPQHF.

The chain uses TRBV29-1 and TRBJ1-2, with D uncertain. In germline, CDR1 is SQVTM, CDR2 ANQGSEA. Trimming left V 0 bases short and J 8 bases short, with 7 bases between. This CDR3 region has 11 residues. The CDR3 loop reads CSVEEPGGYTF. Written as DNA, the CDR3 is TGCAGCGTTGAAGAGCCGGGCGGCTACACCTTC. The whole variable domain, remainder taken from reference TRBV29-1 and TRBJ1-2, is SAVISQKPSRDICQRGTSLTIQCQVDSQVTMMFWYRQQPGQSLTLIATANQGSEATYESGFVIDKFPISRPNLTFSTLTVSNMSPEDSSIYLCSVEEPGGYTFGSGTRLTVV.

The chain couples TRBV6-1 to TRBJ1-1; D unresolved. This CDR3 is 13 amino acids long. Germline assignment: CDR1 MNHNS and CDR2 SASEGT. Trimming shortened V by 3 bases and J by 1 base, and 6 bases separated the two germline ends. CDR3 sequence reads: CASSETPNTEAFF. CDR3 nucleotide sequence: TGTGCCAGCAGTGAGACTCCGAACACTGAAGCTTTCTTT.